Shown below are 2 T cell receptor beta chains from a single sample sequenced in a study of T cells in women clearing cervical HPV infection. Method: immunoSEQ multiplex PCR; TCRdb's copy keeps in-frame clones and lacks some. This repertoire includes some 41,000 clones. The sequenced sample consisted of blood buffy coat. Receptors were obtained from a woman between 18 and 69 years old with a cervical HPV16 infection that either progressed to CIN3+ or cleared (not recorded which).

On this clone itself: The CDR3 end lies 3 residues beyond the end of the read and is filled in from the germline J gene. The J gene is TRBJ2-1, the V gene TRBV10-3; 7 positions match TRBD2. From germline, CDR1 is ENHRY and CDR2 SYGVKD. The CDR3 totals 13 residues. Trimming removed 8 bases from V and 4 bases from J; junction bases left unmatched: 5. The covered CDR3 bases are TGTGCCATCGGTGGCGGGAGTTACAATGAG. Its translation: CAIGGGSYNE. The whole CDR3 protein reads CAIGGGSYNEQFF.

With regard to this clone: The CDR3 end falls 3 residues outside the read, so it is completed with the germline J gene. The rearrangement joins TRBV6-2 or TRBV6-3 to TRBJ2-2; TRBD2 agrees at 8 bases. This CDR3 has 13 residues. The germline V gene has CDR1 MNHEY and CDR2 SVGEGT. The V segment lost 5 bases and the J segment 6 bases; nucleotides outside the gene matches: 2. The CDR3 bases that were read are TGTGCCAGCAGTGGGACTAGTGCCGGGGAG. Protein product: CASSGTSAGE. In full, the CDR3 is CASSGTSAGELFF.